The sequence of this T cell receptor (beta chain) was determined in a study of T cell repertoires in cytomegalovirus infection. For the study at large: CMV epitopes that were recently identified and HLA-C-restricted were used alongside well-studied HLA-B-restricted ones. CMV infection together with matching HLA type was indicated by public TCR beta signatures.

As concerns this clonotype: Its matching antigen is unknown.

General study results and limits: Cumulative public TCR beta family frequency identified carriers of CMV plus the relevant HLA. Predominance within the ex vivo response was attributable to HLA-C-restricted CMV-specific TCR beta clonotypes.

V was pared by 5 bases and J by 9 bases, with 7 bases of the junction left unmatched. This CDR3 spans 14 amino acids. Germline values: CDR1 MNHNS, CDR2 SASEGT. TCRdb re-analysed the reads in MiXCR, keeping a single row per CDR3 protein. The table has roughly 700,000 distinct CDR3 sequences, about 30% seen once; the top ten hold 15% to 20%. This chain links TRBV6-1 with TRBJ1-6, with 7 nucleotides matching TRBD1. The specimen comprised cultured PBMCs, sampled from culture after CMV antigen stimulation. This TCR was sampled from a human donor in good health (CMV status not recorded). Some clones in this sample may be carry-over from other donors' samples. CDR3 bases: TGTGCCAGCAGTCCAGGACAGGTTTTTTCACCCCTCCACTTT. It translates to CASSPGQVFSPLHF.